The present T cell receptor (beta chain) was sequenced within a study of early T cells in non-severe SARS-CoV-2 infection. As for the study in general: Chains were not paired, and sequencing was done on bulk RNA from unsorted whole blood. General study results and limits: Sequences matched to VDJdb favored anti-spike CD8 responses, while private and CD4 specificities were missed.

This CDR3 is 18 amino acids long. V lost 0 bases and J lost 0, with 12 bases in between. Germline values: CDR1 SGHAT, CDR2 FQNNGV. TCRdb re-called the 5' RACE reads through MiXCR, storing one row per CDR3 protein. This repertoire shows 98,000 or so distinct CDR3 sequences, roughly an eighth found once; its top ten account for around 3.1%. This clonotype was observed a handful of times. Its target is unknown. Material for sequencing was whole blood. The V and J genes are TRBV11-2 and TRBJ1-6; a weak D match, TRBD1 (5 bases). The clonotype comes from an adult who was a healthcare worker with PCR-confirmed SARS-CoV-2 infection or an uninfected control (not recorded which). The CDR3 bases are TGTGCCAGCAGCTTAGATCAATTGGGACCCTCCTATAATTCACCCCTCCACTTT. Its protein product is CASSLDQLGPSYNSPLHF.